This section outlines one T cell receptor beta chain sequence together with its context. V shed 5 bases, J shed 10 bases, and the junction held 12 bases outside the gene matches. Germline lookup yields CDR1 SGHTA and CDR2 FQGNSA. The CDR3 runs to 17 residues. The sample originates from a study of blood T cell repertoires in COVID-19. Study summary: Italy, Spain and the United States were the sources of the convalescent and acute COVID-19 samples.

Libraries were prepared by immunoSEQ multiplex PCR; TCRdb keeps only in-frame clonotypes and omits some of them. Of about 130,000 clones listed, about 74% are singletons. The chain carries TRBV7-2 and TRBJ1-6; 12 bases map to TRBD1. The clonotype originates from a man aged 55 to 70 with acute or convalescent COVID-19. Sequencing input: peripheral blood. DNA for the CDR3: TGTGCCAGCAGCCTATCGGGACAGGGGGCATTAAGGTCACCCCTCCACTTT. Its protein product is CASSLSGQGALRSPLHF.